The clone carrying this TCR beta chain occurred many times. Its target is not known. This entry belongs to a study of T-cell reconstitution after alpha-beta-depleted transplantation in children. Unique molecular identifiers tagged the TCRbeta library. In TCRdb, the PCR reads were re-called with MiXCR into one record per CDR3 protein. The sample has fewer than 350,000 distinct CDR3 sequences; over 9.5% are singletons. Overall study findings and caveats: When one year had passed after transplant, most T-cell counts and diversity came from newly produced T cells. Roughly two months post-transplant, alpha-beta T cells reportedly originated from several hundred graft clones that had expanded. From surviving recipient T cells and thymic progenitors came the high day-60 TCRbeta diversity observed in some patients.

J lost 4 bases, V lost 0 bases, and 4 bases had no gene match. The CDR3 covers 16 residues. Germline CDR1 SGHVS, CDR2 FQNEAQ. The chain is built from TRBV7-8 and TRBJ2-5, with 11 bases lining up with TRBD2. The specimen comprised PBMCs, sampled before TCRalphabeta/CD19-depleted stem cell transplant. The sequence was obtained from a boy less than two years old with acute myeloid leukemia, due to receive a stem cell transplant. The CDR3 sequence: CASSLALAGGGETQYF. CDR3 nucleotide sequence: TGTGCCAGCAGCTTAGCGCTAGCGGGGGGAGGAGAGACCCAGTACTTC.